One sample yielded the 27 T cell receptor beta chains listed below, sequenced in a study of blood T cell repertoires in COVID-19. The assay was immunoSEQ multiplex PCR, and TCRdb's table has in-frame clones only and misses some. The data show 200,000 to 250,000 clones, with roughly 89% seen just once and approximately 16% held by the top ten. The specimen sequenced was PBMCs or T cells enriched from blood (not recorded which). Receptor source: a young man who had been exposed to COVID-19.

The chain has TRBV6-4 and TRBJ2-1; 8 bases align to TRBD1. Germline V gene sequence: CDR1 MRHNA, CDR2 SNTAGT. V trimming: 0 bases; J trimming: 6 bases; junction bases outside the gene matches: 7. This CDR3 has 16 residues. The CDR3 nucleotides read TGTGCCAGCAGTGACTCGATGGACAGGGATGTCAATGAGCAGTTCTTC. This translates into CASSDSMDRDVNEQFF.

This clone came up once. V and J are TRBV5-1 and TRBJ2-1; D gene uncertain. The CDR3 is 16 residues long. The germline CDR1 and CDR2 sequences are SGHRS and YFSETQ. Trimming took 4 bases from V and 0 from J, leaving 14 bases between them. This CDR3 is CASSPGYKSSYNEQFF. Here the CDR3 DNA reads TGCGCCAGCAGCCCAGGATACAAGAGCTCCTACAATGAGCAGTTCTTC.

The chain carries TRBV6-5 and TRBJ1-2; D may be TRBD1 (5 bases). Germline assignment: CDR1 MNHEY and CDR2 SVGAGI. The CDR3 spans 14 residues. Between the trimmed V and J ends, which lost 0 bases and 8 bases, there was a span of 13 bases. CDR3 sequence (DNA): TGTGCCAGCAGTTACTCGAATTCAGGGAAAGGCTACACCTTC. As protein: CASSYSNSGKGYTF.

This chain uses TRBV30 with TRBJ1-5; D gene uncertain. In germline, CDR1 is GTSNPN, CDR2 SVGIG (reference sequence). The CDR3 is 13 amino acids. V was pared by 0 bases and J by 4 bases, with 7 bases between. The DNA for the CDR3 is TGTGCCTGGAGTGTCAAGAGTAATCAGCCCCAGCATTTT. Translating it yields CAWSVKSNQPQHF.

Details on this clone: Because the CDR3's place on the DNA is in doubt, the DNA is left out and the CDR3 is given as listed by TCRdb. The V and J genes are TRBV21-1 and TRBJ1-2; the table's TRBD1 call for D was not verified on the DNA. TRBV21-1 is a listed pseudogene. From its first to its last residue, the CDR3 has 15 amino acids. The CDR3 sequence is CASRTLWGQGNGYTF.

This clone was recorded once. The chain carries TRBV19 and TRBJ2-7; D may be TRBD2 (5 bases). Trimming cost V 5 bases and J 5 bases, with 22 bases left between them. Germline values: CDR1 LNHDA, CDR2 SQIVND (reference sequence). The length of the CDR3 is 16 residues. The CDR3 sequence is CASSQEVEAGGHEQYF. DNA of the CDR3: TGTGCCAGTAGTCAGGAGGTGGAGGCAGGAGGTCACGAGCAGTACTTC.

This clone was recorded only once. The rearrangement links TRBV19 to TRBJ2-5; D unresolved. The V end was cut by 6 bases, the J end by 4 bases, with 6 bases between. The CDR3 runs 11 residues. CDR1 and CDR2 (germline): LNHDA, SQIVND (reference sequence). CDR3 DNA sequence: TGTGCCAGTAGAGGCGGAGAGACCCAGTACTTC. It is translated as CASRGGETQYF.

The V gene is TRBV2, the J gene TRBJ1-5, with 10 bases that match TRBD1. Trimming took 1 base from V and 2 from J; bases not matched to a gene: 14. CDR1 is SNHLY and CDR2 is FYNNEI in the germline V gene. The CDR3 contains 20 residues. The CDR3 reads CASSEDGQTGGGVGNQPQHF. CDR3 DNA sequence: TGTGCCAGCAGTGAAGATGGGCAGACAGGGGGCGGGGTGGGCAATCAGCCCCAGCATTTT. Combining the CDR3 with reference TRBV2 and TRBJ1-5 gives the whole variable domain EPEVTQTPSHQVTQMGQEVILRCVPISNHLYFYWYRQILGQKVEFLVSFYNNEISEKSEIFDDQFSVERPDGSNFTLKIRSTKLEDSAMYFCASSEDGQTGGGVGNQPQHFGDGTRLSIL.

The genes are TRBV19 and TRBJ1-3; 8 bases align to TRBD1. With V trimmed by 4 bases and J by 5 bases, 10 bases remained unmatched. CDR1 is LNHDA and CDR2 is SQIVND in the germline V gene (reference sequence). This CDR3 contains 16 residues. CDR3 residues: CASSNQTGEERNTIYF. The CDR3 DNA reads TGTGCCAGTAGTAACCAGACAGGGGAGGAAAGAAACACCATATATTTT.

Written as DNA, the CDR3 is TGTGCCAGCAGTTACTGGCAGGGTAACACCGGGGAGCTGTTTTTT. This sequence encodes CASSYWQGNTGELFF. This chain connects TRBV6-5 to TRBJ2-2; D might be TRBD1 (5 bases). Germline CDR1 reads MNHEY; CDR2 reads SVGAGI. CDR3 size: 15 residues. Deletions cut 1 base from V and 2 bases from J, with 8 bases between.

The CDR3 DNA follows: TGCGCCAGCAGCCAACAGGGGACTGAAGCTTTCTTT. Translation gives CASSQQGTEAFF. The rearrangement links TRBV4-1 to TRBJ1-1; D might be TRBD1 (6 bases). Trimming took 2 bases from V and 5 from J, leaving 6 bases between them. The CDR3 has 12 amino acids. The germline V gene has CDR1 MGHRA and CDR2 YSYEKL.

The V and J genes are TRBV23-1 and TRBJ1-2, with D hard to call. TRBV23-1 is recorded as an ORF, its role being uncertain. Trimming cost V 3 bases and J 1 base, with 15 bases left between them. CDR3 size: 16 residues. CDR3: CASSQTSSGCNYGYTF. In DNA, the CDR3 is TGCGCCAGCAGTCAGACCTCCTCAGGTTGTAACTATGGCTACACCTTC.

The rearrangement joins TRBV12-5 to TRBJ2-5; TRBD1 might be the D (6 bases). V lost 9 bases to trimming and J lost 4 bases, with 12 bases between them. Germline values: CDR1 LGHNT, CDR2 FRNRAP. CDR3 length: 12 amino acids. The CDR3 DNA is TGTGCTAGCACCAGGGGTTTAGAGACCCAGTACTTC. Protein sequence: CASTRGLETQYF.

This chain joins TRBV30 and TRBJ1-3; TRBD1 might be the D (6 bases). The germline V gene has CDR1 GTSNPN and CDR2 SVGIG (reference sequence). The CDR3 is 14 residues long. Trimming took off 3 bases at V and 2 bases at J, with 11 bases between the two ends. DNA for the CDR3: TGTGCCTGGAGCCTAGGGGGGGCTGGAAACACCATATATTTT. It specifies CAWSLGGAGNTIYF.

The chain uses TRBV19 and TRBJ1-5, with D maybe TRBD1 (6 bases). The CDR3 covers 16 residues. The V gene lost 2 bases and the J gene lost 5 bases, with 16 bases spanning the gap. The germline CDR1 and CDR2 sequences are LNHDA and SQIVND (reference sequence). The DNA of the CDR3 is TGTGCCAGTAGTATACCTTCCCGGGGGGCGCATCAGCCCCAGCATTTT. Translating gives CASSIPSRGAHQPQHF.

The rearrangement joins TRBV29-1 to TRBJ1-2; possibly TRBD1 for D (6 bases). CDR1 and CDR2 from the germline V gene are SQVTM and ANQGSEA. The V end lost 1 base, the J end lost 3 bases, and 6 bases lay between the germline ends. The CDR3 length is 12 residues. CDR3 sequence reads: CSVEGTDYGYTF. The CDR3 region has the DNA TGCAGCGTTGAAGGGACAGACTATGGCTACACCTTC.

The chain is built from TRBV19 and TRBJ1-5; TRBD1 is a possible D gene (6 bases). V was pared by 6 bases and J by 3 bases, with 15 bases between. CDR1 and CDR2 (germline): LNHDA, SQIVND (reference sequence). The CDR3 totals 15 residues. CDR3 bases: TGTGCCAGTAGAAATACGGGGGGCATCAATCAGCCCCAGCATTTT. It encodes CASRNTGGINQPQHF.

This clone was recorded only once. The chain is built from TRBV30 and TRBJ2-1; 8 nucleotides line up with TRBD2. V lost 3 bases, J lost 2 bases, and 12 bases stayed unmatched. The CDR3 consists of 17 residues. The germline gives CDR1 GTSNPN, CDR2 SVGIG (reference sequence). DNA for the CDR3: TGTGCCTGGAGCCCCTCCTGGGCGGGGGGTACCTACAATGAGCAGTTCTTC. Protein: CAWSPSWAGGTYNEQFF.

This clone was counted a few times. The chain recombines TRBV4-2 with TRBJ1-2; 8 bases agree with TRBD1. Losses at the gene ends were 6 bases for V and 0 bases for J; bases not matched to a gene: 9. From germline, CDR1 is LGHNA and CDR2 YNFKEQ. The CDR3 is 16 residues long. In DNA form, the CDR3 reads TGTGCCAGCAGACTGGGACAGGACCTTTCTAACTATGGCTACACCTTC. This codes for CASRLGQDLSNYGYTF.

The gene calls are TRBV11-3 and TRBJ2-3, with a weak D call TRBD2 (7 bases). Trimming pared 5 bases from V and 4 bases from J, leaving 16 bases between. The CDR3 is made up of 15 amino acids. Germline assignment: CDR1 SGHNT and CDR2 YENEEA. CDR3 loop: CASSPLRGGPDTQYF. The CDR3 DNA is TGTGCCAGCAGCCCCCTGAGGGGGGGACCAGATACGCAGTATTTT. Full variable domain (outside the CDR3, taken from reference TRBV11-3 and TRBJ2-3): EAGVVQSPRYKIIEKKQPVAFWCNPISGHNTLYWYLQNLGQGPELLIRYENEEAVDDSQLPKDRFSAERLKGVDSTLKIQPAELGDSAVYLCASSPLRGGPDTQYFGPGTRLTVL.

The chain joins TRBV9 to TRBJ2-3; D is perhaps TRBD2 (6 bases). Per the germline V gene, CDR1 is SGDLS and CDR2 is YYNGEE. The CDR3 consists of 15 residues. V was cut by 5 bases and J by 2 bases, with 15 bases left in between. The CDR3 DNA follows: TGTGCCAGCAGTCGCGGGGCACCTCTCACAGATACGCAGTATTTT. Protein sequence: CASSRGAPLTDTQYF.

The V gene is TRBV3-1 (or the pseudogene TRBV3-2), the J gene TRBJ2-1; D might be TRBD2 (6 bases). The CDR3 loop spans 12 amino acids. Per the germline V gene, CDR1 is LGHDT and CDR2 is YNNKEL (reference sequence). The V and J ends lost 6 bases and 8 bases respectively, with 11 bases between them. This chain's CDR3 is CASSDSGDEQFF. In nucleotides, the CDR3 is TGTGCCAGCAGTGACTCGGGGGATGAGCAGTTCTTC.

This clone showed up just a few times. The chain has TRBV5-6 and TRBJ1-5, with 9 nucleotides matching TRBD1. V lost 1 base to trimming and J lost 7 bases; unmatched junction nucleotides: 6. The CDR3 spans 15 residues. Germline CDR1 SGHDT, CDR2 YYEEEE. CDR3 DNA sequence: TGTGCCAGCAGCTTGTGGGGACAGGGAGTGCAGCCCCAGCATTTT. This sequence encodes CASSLWGQGVQPQHF.

CDR3 in amino acids: CASSVVRVGTEAFF. Written as DNA, the CDR3 is TGTGCCAGCAGCGTAGTCAGGGTGGGCACTGAAGCTTTCTTT. The chain is built from TRBV9 and TRBJ1-1; perhaps TRBD1 as D (5 bases). V lost 0 bases and J lost 4, with 10 bases in between. The CDR3 is 14 amino acids. Germline-derived CDR1 and CDR2 are SGDLS and YYNGEE. The full variable domain, in which reference TRBV9 and TRBJ1-1 provide the parts outside the CDR3, is DSGVTQTPKHLITATGQRVTLRCSPRSGDLSVYWYQQSLDQGLQFLIQYYNGEERAKGNILERFSAQQFPDLHSELNLSSLELGDSALYFCASSVVRVGTEAFFGQGTRLTVV.

The J gene is TRBJ2-5, the V gene TRBV2, with D perhaps matching TRBD2 (5 bases). Germline loops: CDR1 SNHLY, CDR2 FYNNEI. The germline V and J ends were trimmed by 8 bases and 5 bases, with 6 bases remaining between them. The CDR3 covers 10 residues. CDR3 nucleotides: TGTGCCAGCTCGGGGGAGACCCAGTACTTC. Its translation is CASSGETQYF.

This sequence joins TRBV5-5 and TRBJ2-3, with 8 bases that match TRBD2. Unmatched junction bases numbered 15, after V lost 1 base and J lost 8 bases. The germline V gene has CDR1 SGHKS and CDR2 YYEKEE (reference sequence). The CDR3 totals 17 residues. CDR3 nucleotides: TGTGCCAGCAGCTTGAACCTGGAGGCGGGGGGAATGGCTACGCAGTATTTT. It translates to CASSLNLEAGGMATQYF.

A remark on this clone: This sample includes further DNA sequences coding for the same CDR3. The chain employs TRBV12-5 and TRBJ2-1; possible D gene TRBD1, 6 bases. Germline V gene sequence: CDR1 LGHNT, CDR2 FRNRAP. This CDR3 region has 12 residues. V gave up 2 bases and J gave up 7 bases, with 6 bases separating them. CDR3 bases: TGTGCTAGTGGTTTGACAGGGAATGAGCAGTTCTTC. Its protein is CASGLTGNEQFF.